This passage covers 26 T cell receptor beta chains from one sample sequenced in a study of identical twins (dated by TCRdb to the mid-2010s). Preparation of the library involved 5' RACE. This sample was sequenced with an Illumina HiSeq 2000. The public reads were run again by TCRdb, first through fastp at Q25 and then through MiXCR, and only productive beta chains were kept. Under each unique CDR3 protein, matching rows form one entry showing the most common genes and DNA. The sample table shows some 210,000 distinct CDR3 sequences, and 15% are seen once. The top ten constitute 40% of the sample. The same data also went into a second study, on T cells expressing NK-cell markers.

The sample was CD8+ T cells sorted from blood. All receptors derive from a woman aged 18-29 years in good health.

The chain employs TRBV27 and TRBJ2-7, with 8 bases identical to TRBD1. In germline, CDR1 is MNHEY, CDR2 SMNVEV (reference sequence). The CDR3 length is 14 residues. V shed 3 bases, J shed 0 bases, and the junction held 1 base outside the gene matches. This CDR3 is CASSLGQASYEQYF. The CDR3 coding sequence is TGTGCCAGCAGTTTGGGACAGGCCTCCTACGAGCAGTACTTC.

The sample holds a few counts of this clonotype. This chain uses TRBV9 with TRBJ2-1; maybe TRBD2 (5 bases). V lost 4 bases to trimming and J lost 9 bases, with 11 bases between them. There are 12 residues in the CDR3. From germline, CDR1 is SGDLS and CDR2 YYNGEE. The CDR3 protein is CASSPDAGEQFF. For the CDR3, the DNA is TGTGCCAGCAGCCCAGACGCGGGTGAGCAGTTCTTC.

At least ten counts were recorded for this clonotype. The V gene is TRBV11-2, the J gene TRBJ2-5; 9 bases map to TRBD2. The CDR3 sequence is 15 residues long. Trimming took 3 bases from V and 2 from J; bases not matched to a gene: 4. Looked up from germline, CDR1 is SGHAT and CDR2 is FQNNGV. CDR3: CASSFLAGPQETQYF. CDR3 coding DNA: TGTGCCAGCAGCTTTCTAGCGGGGCCACAAGAGACCCAGTACTTC.

The chain uses TRBV5-5 and TRBJ1-1, with TRBD1 as a possible D gene (5 bases). This CDR3 has 15 residues. Trimming removed 5 bases from V and 1 base from J, with 15 bases in between. CDR1 and CDR2 from the germline V gene are SGHKS and YYEKEE (reference sequence). The CDR3 loop reads CASRMDGGGNTEAFF. For the CDR3, the DNA is TGTGCCAGCAGAATGGATGGGGGTGGGAACACTGAAGCTTTCTTT.

The chain recombines TRBV28 with TRBJ2-5; perhaps TRBD1 as D (5 bases). Trimming left V 8 bases short and J 5 bases short, with 18 bases between. The CDR3 spans 14 residues. CDR1 and CDR2 from the germline V gene are MDHEN and SYDVKM. The CDR3, as DNA: TGTGCCAGCGGTCGGACGGGTTCAGGGGAGACCCAGTACTTC. This sequence encodes CASGRTGSGETQYF.

V is TRBV13 and J is TRBJ1-1, with D tentatively TRBD1 (5 bases). The CDR3 loop spans 15 amino acids. The germline V and J ends were trimmed by 0 bases and 10 bases, with 18 bases remaining between them. Per the germline V gene, CDR1 is PRHDT and CDR2 is FYEKMQ (reference sequence). CDR3 loop: CASSLGQVGVSPAFF. The CDR3 DNA reads TGTGCCAGCAGCTTAGGCCAGGTGGGGGTCTCCCCAGCTTTCTTT.

This clonotype was recorded at least ten times. The rearrangement joins TRBV20-1 to TRBJ2-1, with D possibly matching TRBD2 (6 bases). CDR1 and CDR2 (germline): DFQATT, SNEGSKA (reference sequence). This CDR3 is built from 12 residues. V dropped 3 bases and J dropped 7 bases, with 10 bases sitting between them. The CDR3 nucleotides are TGCAGTGCTAGGGAGGGAGAAAATGAGCAGTTCTTC. This codes for CSAREGENEQFF.

J is TRBJ1-1 and V is TRBV6-4; D is perhaps TRBD1 (5 bases). This CDR3 has 11 amino acids. V lost 3 bases to trimming and J lost 9 bases, with 8 bases between them. Germline-derived CDR1 and CDR2 are MRHNA and SNTAGT. CDR3 nucleotide sequence: TGTGCCAGCAGTGATGGGGGGAAAGCTTTCTTT. It specifies CASSDGGKAFF.

The rearrangement links TRBV5-5 to TRBJ2-7; D is unclear. The CDR3 length is 13 residues. CDR1 is SGHKS and CDR2 is YYEKEE in the germline V gene (reference sequence). V was cut by 0 bases and J by 6 bases, with 10 bases left in between. CDR3: CASSLVERIEQYF. The CDR3, as DNA: TGTGCCAGCAGCTTGGTTGAACGGATCGAGCAGTACTTC.

In this sample, this clonotype turned up a few times. This sequence joins TRBV10-3 and TRBJ2-7; 8 nucleotides match TRBD1. After removal of 6 bases from V and 6 bases from J, the junction contained 10 bases not matched to a gene. Germline V gene data show CDR1 as ENHRY and CDR2 as SYGVKD. The CDR3 runs to 14 residues. In DNA, the CDR3 is TGTGCCATCAGGATGGGGACAGGAGCCGTCGAGCAGTACTTC. Translation: CAIRMGTGAVEQYF.

The V and J genes are TRBV2 and TRBJ2-1, with D maybe TRBD2 (7 bases). CDR1 is SNHLY and CDR2 is FYNNEI in the germline V gene. Trimming pared 6 bases from V and 6 bases from J, leaving 15 bases between. The CDR3 consists of 14 residues. The CDR3: CASRGQGRANEQFF. The CDR3 bases are TGTGCCAGCAGAGGGCAGGGGAGGGCCAATGAGCAGTTCTTC.

The chain couples TRBV10-3 to TRBJ2-7; D is possibly TRBD1 or TRBD2 (5 bases each). Trimming took off 3 bases at V and 5 bases at J, with 8 bases between the two ends. CDR3 length equals 12 residues. Germline V gene data show CDR1 as ENHRY and CDR2 as SYGVKD. The CDR3 region has the DNA TGTGCCATCAGTGATCGAGGGGACGAGCAGTACTTC. Protein sequence: CAISDRGDEQYF.

CDR3 in amino acids: CTASPYPSAFF. The CDR3 DNA follows: TGCACCGCAAGTCCCTATCCGAGCGCTTTCTTT. J is TRBJ1-1 and V is TRBV20-1; no clear D gene. The CDR3 is 11 residues long. CDR1 is DFQATT and CDR2 is SNEGSKA in the germline V gene (reference sequence).

The chain recombines TRBV7-6 with TRBJ1-1, with D perhaps matching TRBD1 (6 bases). There are 16 residues in the CDR3. From germline, CDR1 is SGHVS and CDR2 FNYEAQ. V shed 5 bases and J shed 2 bases, with 18 bases lying between them. The CDR3 here is CASSHDRVGGNTEAFF. In DNA, the CDR3 is TGTGCCAGCAGCCACGATCGGGTAGGGGGAAACACTGAAGCTTTCTTT.

In its sample, this clonotype was seen a few times. The chain is built from TRBV29-1 and TRBJ1-5; D is possibly TRBD1 (5 bases). Germline assignment: CDR1 SQVTM and CDR2 ANQGSEA. This CDR3 is 13 amino acids long. The V gene lost 1 base and the J gene lost 7 bases, with 11 bases spanning the gap. The CDR3 reads CSVEAGFGQPQHF. The CDR3 DNA reads as TGCAGCGTTGAAGCAGGGTTTGGCCAGCCCCAGCATTTT.

This clonotype has ten or more counts. J is TRBJ1-1 and V is TRBV7-8, with D hard to call. CDR1 is SGHVS, CDR2 FQNEAQ, per germline. The CDR3 runs 15 residues. V lost 5 bases and J 3 bases, leaving 16 bases between the germline ends. In DNA form, the CDR3 reads TGTGCCAGCAGCCCCCGCTGGGGTGGGGACACTGAAGCTTTCTTT. Translation gives CASSPRWGGDTEAFF.

This clonotype was counted once. The V call is TRBV7-6, the J call TRBJ2-5; tentatively, D is TRBD1 (6 bases). V lost 2 bases to trimming and J lost 2 bases, with 18 bases between them. From germline, CDR1 is SGHVS and CDR2 FNYEAQ. The CDR3 has 17 residues. CDR3 sequence: CASSLLAGTRSQETQYF. CDR3 bases: TGTGCCAGCAGCTTATTGGCCGGGACAAGATCGCAAGAGACCCAGTACTTC.

This clonotype showed up many times. The V gene is TRBV12-3 or TRBV12-4, the J gene TRBJ2-2; tentative D call: TRBD2 (5 bases). Between the trimmed V and J ends, which lost 1 base and 6 bases, there was a span of 6 bases. The CDR3 runs 13 residues. In DNA, the CDR3 is TGTGCCAGCAGTTTAGGGGGAGCCGGGGAGCTGTTTTTT. It translates to CASSLGGAGELFF.

The table lists this clonotype with a few counts. The rearrangement joins TRBV5-6 to TRBJ2-7; D not certain. The CDR3 extends over 15 amino acids. Trimming took off 0 bases at V and 6 bases at J, with 16 bases between the two ends. CDR1 is SGHDT, CDR2 YYEEEE, per germline. In nucleotides, the CDR3 is TGTGCCAGCAGCTTGGCTATGGGTTTGGAACGCGAGCAGTACTTC. Translating gives CASSLAMGLEREQYF.

The rearrangement uses TRBV7-9 and TRBJ2-3; D remains ambiguous. The germline V and J ends were trimmed by 7 bases and 0 bases, with 8 bases remaining between them. From germline, CDR1 is SEHNR and CDR2 FQNEAQ (reference sequence). CDR3 length equals 13 residues. The CDR3 DNA sequence: TGTGCCAGCATCGGACCTAGCACAGATACGCAGTATTTT. This sequence encodes CASIGPSTDTQYF. Drawing the rest from reference TRBV7-9 and TRBJ2-3, the complete variable domain is DTGVSQNPRHKITKRGQNVTFRCDPISEHNRLYWYRQTLGQGPEFLTYFQNEAQLEKSRLLSDRFSAERPKGSFSTLEIQRTEQGDSAMYLCASIGPSTDTQYFGPGTRLTVL.

The V and J genes are TRBV6-5 and TRBJ2-5; TRBD2 agrees at 7 bases. Germline V gene lookup returns CDR1 MNHEY and CDR2 SVGAGI. The CDR3 sequence is 11 residues long. V was pared by 8 bases and J by 5 bases, with 2 bases of the junction left unmatched. The DNA for the CDR3 is TGTGCCAGCCTAGCGGAGGAGACCCAGTACTTC. This gives the protein CASLAEETQYF.

The rearrangement links TRBV19 to TRBJ1-1; the D is unclear. This CDR3 is 12 amino acids long. Germline assignment: CDR1 LNHDA and CDR2 SQIVND (reference sequence). The V end was cut by 11 bases, the J end by 1 base, with 11 bases between. The CDR3 loop reads CALPRRNTEAFF. The DNA for the CDR3 is TGTGCCCTGCCCAGAAGGAACACTGAAGCTTTCTTT.

J is TRBJ2-1 and V is TRBV29-1; D call uncertain. Germline CDR1 SQVTM, CDR2 ANQGSEA. The CDR3 loop spans 13 amino acids. Trimming stripped 3 bases from V and 3 bases from J, with 9 bases between. The CDR3 DNA follows: TGCAGCGTTGATGTAACAAACTACAATGAGCAGTTCTTC. Protein product: CSVDVTNYNEQFF.

The rearrangement joins TRBV12-3 or TRBV12-4 to TRBJ1-1; the D gene is possibly TRBD1 (6 bases). V lost 3 bases and J 6 bases, leaving 14 bases between the germline ends. The CDR3 length is 14 residues. CDR3 in DNA: TGTGCCAGCAGTTTTGGGGGCGGAGTGGCTGAAGCTTTCTTT. It specifies CASSFGGGVAEAFF.

This chain links TRBV29-1 with TRBJ2-7; possible D gene TRBD1, 5 bases. V lost 0 bases to trimming and J lost 7 bases, with 16 bases between them. Germline V gene lookup returns CDR1 SQVTM and CDR2 ANQGSEA. The CDR3 has 14 amino acids. CDR3: CSVEEDNYPWEQYF. The CDR3 DNA sequence: TGCAGCGTTGAAGAGGACAACTACCCATGGGAGCAGTACTTC.

V gene TRBV11-2 combines with J gene TRBJ2-4; tentative D call: TRBD2 (5 bases). The V gene's germline CDR1 is SGHAT and CDR2 FQNNGV. With 4 bases removed from V and 0 bases from J, the gap between germline ends came to 19 bases. The CDR3 has 18 amino acids. CDR3 in DNA: TGTGCCAGCAGCTCCCCGGGGTTAACCTCCTTAGCCAAAAACATTCAGTACTTC. It translates to CASSSPGLTSLAKNIQYF.